The entry below describes one T cell receptor (beta chain). The data derive from a study of blood T cell repertoires in COVID-19. Study context: The samples span acute and convalescent COVID-19 from the United States, Italy and Spain.

In the source study's methods: Nucleated cell counts were estimated from reference gene primer amplification. Only in-frame clones appear in the TCRdb table, and some are missing; sequencing was by immunoSEQ multiplex PCR. V and J calls plus clone size are reproduced from that table; the DNA served to infer D and trimming. Found here are approximately 270,000 clones, approximately 85% of them singletons; the top ten hold 0.87%. The Seattle site enrolled patients during active infection and followed them longitudinally. The clonotype was recovered from a human donor with COVID-19, enrolled during active disease. The donor label of this sample is uncertain. The specimen sequenced was peripheral blood.

CDR3 in amino acids: CASSPNLGQVVTDTQYF. The CDR3 DNA is TGTGCCAGCAGTCCCAACCTCGGACAGGTAGTAACAGATACGCAGTATTTT. The V and J genes are TRBV6-6 and TRBJ2-3, with 7 positions matching TRBD1. Germline V gives CDR1 MNHNY, CDR2 SVGAGI (reference sequence). The CDR3 has 17 amino acids. Trimming cost V 5 bases and J 3 bases; bases outside gene matches: 14.